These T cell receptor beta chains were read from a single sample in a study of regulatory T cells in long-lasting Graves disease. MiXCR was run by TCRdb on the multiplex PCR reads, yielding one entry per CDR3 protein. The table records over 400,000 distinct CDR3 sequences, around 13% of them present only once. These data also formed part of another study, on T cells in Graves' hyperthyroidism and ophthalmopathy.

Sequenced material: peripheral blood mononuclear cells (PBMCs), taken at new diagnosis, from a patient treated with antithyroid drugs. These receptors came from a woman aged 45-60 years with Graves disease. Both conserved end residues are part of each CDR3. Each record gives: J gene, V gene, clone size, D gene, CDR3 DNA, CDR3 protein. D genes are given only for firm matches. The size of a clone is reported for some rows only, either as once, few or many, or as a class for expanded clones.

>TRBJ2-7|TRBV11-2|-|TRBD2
TGTGCCAGCAAAAGACTAGCGGGCTCCTACGAGCAGTACTTC
CASKRLAGSYEQYF
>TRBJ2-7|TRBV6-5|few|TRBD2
TGTGCCAGCAGTTACAAACTAGCGGGGGCCTACGAGCAGTACTTC
CASSYKLAGAYEQYF
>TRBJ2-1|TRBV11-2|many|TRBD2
TGTGCCAGCAGTTACGGACTAGCTGGTGTTGAGCAGTTCTTC
CASSYGLAGVEQFF
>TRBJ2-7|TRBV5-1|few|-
TGCGCCAGCAGCGCAGAGTCGGGCCGCTCCTACGAGCAGTACTTC
CASSAESGRSYEQYF
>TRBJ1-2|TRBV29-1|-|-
TGCAGCGTTGAAGCGGCAGGGGATGGCTACACCTTC
CSVEAAGDGYTF
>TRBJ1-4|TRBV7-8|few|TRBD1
TGTGCCAGCAGCTTAGGGGGGACAGGGGTCGAAAAACTGTTTTTT
CASSLGGTGVEKLFF
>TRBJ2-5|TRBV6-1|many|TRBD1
TGTGCCAGCAGTGAAATATGGTCAGGGGGCGAAGAGACCCAGTACTTC
CASSEIWSGGEETQYF
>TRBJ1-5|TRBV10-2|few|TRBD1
TGCGCCAGCAGCGATGAACAGGGGGCGATTTCCAATCAGCCCCAGCATTTT
CASSDEQGAISNQPQHF
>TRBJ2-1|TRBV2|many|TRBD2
TGTGCCAGCATTTTTCGGGTAGCGGGAGGCAATGAGCAGTTCTTC
CASIFRVAGGNEQFF
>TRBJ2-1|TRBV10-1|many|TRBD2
TGCGCCAGCAGTGAATGGGCGGGAGGAAACAATGAGCAGTTCTTC
CASSEWAGGNNEQFF
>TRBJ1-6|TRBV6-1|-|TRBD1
TGTGCCAGCAAGCACCCGGGACAGGGGATCGCTTCACCCCTCCACTTT
CASKHPGQGIASPLHF
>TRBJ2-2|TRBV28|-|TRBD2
TGTGCCAGCAGTTTATCCGGGACAGGGTTACTAGCGGGAGCCCCCGGGGAGCTGTTTTTT
CASSLSGTGLLAGAPGELFF